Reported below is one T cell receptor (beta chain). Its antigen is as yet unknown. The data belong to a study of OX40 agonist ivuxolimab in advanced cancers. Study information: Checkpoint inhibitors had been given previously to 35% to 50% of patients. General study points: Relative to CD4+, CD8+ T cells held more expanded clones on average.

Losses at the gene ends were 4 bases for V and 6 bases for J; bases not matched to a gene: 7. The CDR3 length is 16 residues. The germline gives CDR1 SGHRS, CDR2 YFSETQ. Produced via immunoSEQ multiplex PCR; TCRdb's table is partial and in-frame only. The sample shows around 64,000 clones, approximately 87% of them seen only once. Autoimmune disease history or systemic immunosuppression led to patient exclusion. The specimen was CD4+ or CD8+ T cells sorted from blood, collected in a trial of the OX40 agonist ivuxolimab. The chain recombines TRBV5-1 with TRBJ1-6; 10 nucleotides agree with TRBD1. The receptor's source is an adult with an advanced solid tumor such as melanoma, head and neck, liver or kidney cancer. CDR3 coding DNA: TGCGCCAGCAGCCCGACAGGGGGCGCGATTAATTCACCCCTCCACTTT. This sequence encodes CASSPTGGAINSPLHF. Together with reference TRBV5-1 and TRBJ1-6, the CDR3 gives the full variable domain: KAGVTQTPRYLIKTRGQQVTLSCSPISGHRSVSWYQQTPGQGLQFLFEYFSETQRNKGNFPGRFSGRQFSNSRSEMNVSTLELGDSALYLCASSPTGGAINSPLHFGNGTRLTVT.